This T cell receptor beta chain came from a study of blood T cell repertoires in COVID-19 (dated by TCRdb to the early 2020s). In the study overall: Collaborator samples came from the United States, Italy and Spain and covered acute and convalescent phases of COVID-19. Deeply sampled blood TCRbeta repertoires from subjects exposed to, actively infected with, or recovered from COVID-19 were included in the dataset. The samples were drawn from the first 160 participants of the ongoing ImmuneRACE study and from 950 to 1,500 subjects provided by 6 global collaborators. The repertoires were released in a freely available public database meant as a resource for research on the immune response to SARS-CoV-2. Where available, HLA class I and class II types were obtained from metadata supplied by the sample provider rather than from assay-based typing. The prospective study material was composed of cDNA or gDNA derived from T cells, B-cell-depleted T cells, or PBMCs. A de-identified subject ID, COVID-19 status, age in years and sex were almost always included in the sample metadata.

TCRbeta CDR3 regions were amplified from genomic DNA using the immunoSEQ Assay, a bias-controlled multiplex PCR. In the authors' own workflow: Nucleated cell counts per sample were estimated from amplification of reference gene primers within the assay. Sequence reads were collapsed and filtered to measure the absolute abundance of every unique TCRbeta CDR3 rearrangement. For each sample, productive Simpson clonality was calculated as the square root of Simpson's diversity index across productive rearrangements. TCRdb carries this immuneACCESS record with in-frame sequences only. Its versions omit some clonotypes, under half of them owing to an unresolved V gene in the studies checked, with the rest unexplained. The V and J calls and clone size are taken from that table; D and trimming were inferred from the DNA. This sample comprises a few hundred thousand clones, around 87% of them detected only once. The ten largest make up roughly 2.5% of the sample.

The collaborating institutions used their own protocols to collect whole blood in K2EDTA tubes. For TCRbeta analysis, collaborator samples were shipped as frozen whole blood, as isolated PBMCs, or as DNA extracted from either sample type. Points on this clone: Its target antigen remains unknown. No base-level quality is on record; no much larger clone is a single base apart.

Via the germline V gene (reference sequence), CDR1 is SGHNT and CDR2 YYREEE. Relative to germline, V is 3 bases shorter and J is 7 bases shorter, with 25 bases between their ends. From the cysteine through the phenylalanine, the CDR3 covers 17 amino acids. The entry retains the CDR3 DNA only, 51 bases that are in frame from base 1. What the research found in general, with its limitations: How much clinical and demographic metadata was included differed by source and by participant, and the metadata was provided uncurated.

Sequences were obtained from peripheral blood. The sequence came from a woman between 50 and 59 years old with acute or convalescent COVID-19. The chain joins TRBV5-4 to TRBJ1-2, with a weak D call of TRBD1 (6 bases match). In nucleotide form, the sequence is TGTGCCAGCAGCTCGGGGGGCCGCGGGGAGGGACTGTCTGGCTACACCTTC. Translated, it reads CASSSGGRGEGLSGYTF.